This T cell receptor (beta chain) came from a study of blood T cell repertoires in COVID-19. For the study at large: Both acute and convalescent COVID-19 samples were obtained from the United States, Italy and Spain.

Trimming removed 0 bases from V and 4 bases from J, with 9 bases in between. This CDR3 has 14 residues. The germline CDR1 and CDR2 sequences are MNHEY and SVGAGI. Original processing notes: Estimation of nucleated cell counts relied on the amplification of reference gene primers. This table comes from immunoSEQ multiplex PCR, and its TCRdb copy is limited to in-frame clones, with some not included. The V and J calls and clone size come from that table; D and trimming were worked out from the DNA. The sample has roughly 30,000 clones, roughly nine tenths seen once. The TCR originated in a man in his fifties or sixties with acute or convalescent COVID-19. The gene calls are TRBV6-5 and TRBJ1-2; D remains ambiguous. Sequenced input: peripheral blood. The CDR3 sequence: CASSYSGELYGYTF. The CDR3 DNA reads as TGTGCCAGCAGTTACTCTGGGGAGCTCTATGGCTACACCTTC.